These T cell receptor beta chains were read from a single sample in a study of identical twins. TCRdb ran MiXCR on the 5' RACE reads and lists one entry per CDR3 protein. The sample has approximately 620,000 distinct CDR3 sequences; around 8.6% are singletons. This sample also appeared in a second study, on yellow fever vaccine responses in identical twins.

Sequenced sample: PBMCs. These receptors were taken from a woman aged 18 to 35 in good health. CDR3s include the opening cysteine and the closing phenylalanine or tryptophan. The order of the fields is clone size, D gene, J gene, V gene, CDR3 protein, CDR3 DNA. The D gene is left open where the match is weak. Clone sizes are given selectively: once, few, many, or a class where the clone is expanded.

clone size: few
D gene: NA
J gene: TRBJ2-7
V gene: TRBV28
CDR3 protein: CASRLAGQSYEQYF
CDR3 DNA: TGTGCCAGCAGGCTCGCGGGACAGAGTTACGAGCAGTACTTC

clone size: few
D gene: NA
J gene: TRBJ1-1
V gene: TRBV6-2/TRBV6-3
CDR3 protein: CASSYGQRAAFF
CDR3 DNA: TGTGCCAGCAGCTACGGACAGAGGGCGGCTTTCTTT

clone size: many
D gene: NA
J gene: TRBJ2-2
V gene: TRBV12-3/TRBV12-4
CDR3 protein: CAIKGKGHTGELFF
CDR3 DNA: TGTGCCATAAAAGGGAAAGGGCACACCGGGGAGCTGTTTTTT

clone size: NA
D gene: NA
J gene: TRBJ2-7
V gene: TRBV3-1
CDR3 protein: CASSQELATIYEQYF
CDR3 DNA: TGTGCCAGCAGCCAAGAACTAGCTACTATCTACGAGCAGTACTTC

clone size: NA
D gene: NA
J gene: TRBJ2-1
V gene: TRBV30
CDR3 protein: CAWSVQEQFF
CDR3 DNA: TGTGCCTGGAGTGTCCAGGAGCAGTTCTTC

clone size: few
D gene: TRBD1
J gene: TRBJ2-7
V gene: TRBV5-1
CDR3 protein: CASSLVPGGGEQYF
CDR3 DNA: TGCGCCAGCAGCTTGGTTCCAGGGGGTGGAGAGCAGTACTTC

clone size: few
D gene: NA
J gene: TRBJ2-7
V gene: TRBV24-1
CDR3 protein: CATSAASGGVEDPIFEQYF
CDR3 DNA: TGTGCCACCAGTGCCGCTTCCGGAGGCGTCGAGGACCCCATTTTCGAGCAGTACTTC

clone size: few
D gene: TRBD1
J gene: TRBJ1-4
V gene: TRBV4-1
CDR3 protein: CASSQVTGGREKLFF
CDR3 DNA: TGCGCCAGCAGCCAAGTGACAGGGGGAAGAGAAAAACTGTTTTTT

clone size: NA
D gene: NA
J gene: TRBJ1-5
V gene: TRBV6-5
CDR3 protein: CASSYSVGQPQHF
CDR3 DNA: TGTGCCAGCAGTTACTCTGTGGGTCAGCCCCAGCATTTT

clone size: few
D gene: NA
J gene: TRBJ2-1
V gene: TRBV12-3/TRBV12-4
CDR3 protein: CASSWSAGTGLYNEQFF
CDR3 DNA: TGTGCCAGCAGTTGGTCCGCCGGGACTGGTCTCTACAATGAGCAGTTCTTC

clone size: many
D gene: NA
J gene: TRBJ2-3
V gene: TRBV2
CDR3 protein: CASSTDPSTDTQYF
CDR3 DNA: TGTGCCAGCAGTACAGACCCTAGCACAGATACGCAGTATTTT

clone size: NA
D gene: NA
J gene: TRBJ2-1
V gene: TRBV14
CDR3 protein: CASSQVRSVRGRGAQFF
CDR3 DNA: TGTGCCAGCAGCCAAGTGCGAAGTGTACGGGGACGTGGCGCGCAGTTCTTC

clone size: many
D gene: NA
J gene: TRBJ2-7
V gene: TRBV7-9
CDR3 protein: CASSLSTASYEQYF
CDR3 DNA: TGTGCCAGCAGCTTATCTACGGCCTCCTACGAGCAGTACTTC

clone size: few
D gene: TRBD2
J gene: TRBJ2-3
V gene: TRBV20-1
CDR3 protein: CSARKLAGGPDTQYF
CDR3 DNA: TGCAGTGCTCGAAAACTAGCGGGGGGACCAGATACGCAGTATTTT

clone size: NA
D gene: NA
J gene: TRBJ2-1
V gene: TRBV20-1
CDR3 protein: CSDKQAYNEQFF
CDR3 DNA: TGCAGTGATAAACAGGCTTACAATGAGCAGTTCTTC

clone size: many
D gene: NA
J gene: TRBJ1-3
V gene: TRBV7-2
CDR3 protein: CASSLVPGLSGNTIYF
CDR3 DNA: TGTGCCAGCAGCTTAGTTCCAGGGCTCTCTGGAAACACCATATATTTT

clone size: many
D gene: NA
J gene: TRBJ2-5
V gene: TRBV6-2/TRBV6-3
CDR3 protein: CASSYPDLGETQYF
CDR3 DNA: TGTGCCAGCAGTTACCCCGACCTGGGCGAGACCCAGTACTTC

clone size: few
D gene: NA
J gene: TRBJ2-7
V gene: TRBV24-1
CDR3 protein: CATSDLPGAEQYF
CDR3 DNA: TGTGCCACCAGTGATTTGCCAGGGGCCGAGCAGTACTTC

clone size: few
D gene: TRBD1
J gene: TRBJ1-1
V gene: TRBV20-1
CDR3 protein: CSARRSGGADTEAFF
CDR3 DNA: TGCAGTGCTAGAAGGTCAGGGGGCGCGGACACTGAAGCTTTCTTT

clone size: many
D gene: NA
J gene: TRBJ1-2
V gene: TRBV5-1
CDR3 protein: CASSLALGDGYTF
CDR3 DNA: TGCGCCAGCAGCTTGGCCCTGGGGGACGGCTACACCTTC

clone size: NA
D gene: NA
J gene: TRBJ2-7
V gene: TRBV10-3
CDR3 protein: CAISDVGFEQYF
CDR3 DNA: TGTGCCATCAGTGATGTAGGGTTCGAGCAGTACTTC

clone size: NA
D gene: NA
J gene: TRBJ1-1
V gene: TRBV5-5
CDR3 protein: CASSLDMGRGGTEAFF
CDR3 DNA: TGTGCCAGCAGCTTGGATATGGGCAGGGGTGGAACTGAAGCTTTCTTT

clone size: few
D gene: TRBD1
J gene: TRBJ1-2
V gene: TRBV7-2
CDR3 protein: CASSLTPGTGTNYGYTF
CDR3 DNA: TGTGCCAGCAGTTTAACCCCCGGGACAGGGACAAACTATGGCTACACCTTC

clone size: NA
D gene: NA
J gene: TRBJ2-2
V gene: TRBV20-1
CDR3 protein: CSARGADRRNTGELFF
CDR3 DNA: TGCAGTGCTAGGGGTGCCGACAGGCGTAACACCGGGGAGCTGTTTTTT

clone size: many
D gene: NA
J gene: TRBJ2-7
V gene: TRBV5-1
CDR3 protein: CASSDVSAYEQYF
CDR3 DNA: TGCGCCAGCAGCGACGTATCTGCCTACGAGCAGTACTTC

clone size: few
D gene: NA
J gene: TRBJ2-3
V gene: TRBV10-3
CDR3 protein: CAISESAAGDTQYF
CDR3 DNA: TGTGCCATCAGTGAGTCGGCGGCTGGGGATACGCAGTATTTT